This T cell receptor (beta chain) was observed in a study of T-cell memory formation after mild COVID-19. V lost 3 bases and J lost 8; bases outside the gene matches: 10. Germline V gives CDR1 SGHRS, CDR2 YFSETQ. The CDR3 extends over 15 amino acids. TCRdb used MiXCR to reprocess the 5' RACE reads, holding one entry per CDR3 protein. Altogether under 250,000 distinct CDR3 sequences are present, 8% to 11% being singletons, with the ten largest covering 2.5% to 3.5%. The clonotype originates from a man aged 18-30 years who had mild COVID-19 (a few samples of this study predate the infection). Cell type and time point are not known. The V gene is TRBV5-1, the J gene TRBJ1-1; 10 bases line up with TRBD1. What was sequenced was PBMCs or a T cell subset sorted from them (not recorded which). CDR3 in DNA: TGCGCCAGCAGCTCCGGGAGACAGGGGGCCGGGGAAGCTTTCTTT. Translation gives CASSSGRQGAGEAFF.